One sample yielded the 21 T cell receptor beta chains listed below, sequenced in a study of shared clonotypes between healthy human individuals. Data came from immunoSEQ multiplex PCR; TCRdb stores just in-frame clones and leaves some out. The table shows approximately 2.3 million clones, with 85% to 95% occurring only once. The material sequenced was naive CD4+ T cells from PBMCs. Subset of the sample: CD45RA+ positively selected. These receptors were obtained from a young man in good health. Some clones in this sample may be carry-over from other donors' samples.

The chain has TRBV5-1 and TRBJ1-1, with D maybe TRBD1 (6 bases). Trimming removed 4 bases at V and 4 bases at J, with 20 bases between. Per the germline V gene, CDR1 is SGHRS and CDR2 is YFSETQ. This CDR3 has 16 residues. This chain's CDR3 is CASSPGWGGASTEAFF. The CDR3 DNA sequence: TGCGCCAGCAGCCCGGGGTGGGGGGGCGCAAGCACTGAAGCTTTCTTT.

In this sample, this clone turned up a few times. V and J are TRBV6-1 and TRBJ2-5; D gene uncertain. CDR1 MNHNS and CDR2 SASEGT come from the germline V gene. V shed 0 bases and J shed 5 bases, with 10 bases lying between them. The CDR3 extends over 14 amino acids. The CDR3 sequence is CASSEASAVETQYF. CDR3 sequence (DNA): TGTGCCAGCAGTGAAGCGTCCGCAGTGGAGACCCAGTACTTC.

The J gene is TRBJ2-7, the V gene TRBV7-9; TRBD1 aligns across 11 bases. The CDR3 loop spans 14 amino acids. V shed 5 bases and J 6 bases; nucleotides not matched to a gene: 6. Germline V gene sequence: CDR1 SEHNR, CDR2 FQNEAQ (reference sequence). The CDR3 DNA follows: TGTGCCAGCAGCCAGGGACAGGGGGTTTTCGAGCAGTACTTC. Its translation is CASSQGQGVFEQYF. The complete variable domain, with remaining parts taken from reference TRBV7-9 and TRBJ2-7, reads DTGVSQNPRHKITKRGQNVTFRCDPISEHNRLYWYRQTLGQGPEFLTYFQNEAQLEKSRLLSDRFSAERPKGSFSTLEIQRTEQGDSAMYLCASSQGQGVFEQYFGPGTRLTVT.

The V and J genes are TRBV6-1 and TRBJ2-2, with unresolved D. The germline V gene encodes CDR1 MNHNS and CDR2 SASEGT. CDR3 length: 14 residues. V was trimmed by 7 bases and J by 3 bases, leaving 12 bases between them. The CDR3 here is CASIGAVYTGELFF. CDR3 bases: TGTGCCAGCATTGGAGCAGTTTACACCGGGGAGCTGTTTTTT.

The chain carries TRBV27 and TRBJ1-6, with 8 positions matching TRBD1. The CDR3 has 16 amino acids. The germline CDR1 and CDR2 sequences are MNHEY and SMNVEV (reference sequence). J was trimmed by 10 bases and V by 2 bases; bases with no gene match: 10. CDR3 amino acids: CASSLISRRGQSPLHF. CDR3 bases: TGTGCCAGCAGTTTAATCTCCCGCAGGGGGCAATCACCCCTCCACTTT.

The chain joins TRBV6-5 to TRBJ2-7; 10 positions agree with TRBD1. This CDR3 comprises 13 residues. Germline V gene lookup returns CDR1 MNHEY and CDR2 SVGAGI. V was clipped by 6 bases and J by 4 bases; unmatched bases: 3. The CDR3 DNA follows: TGTGCCAGCAGAGGACAGGGGGGGTACGAGCAGTACTTC. Amino acids: CASRGQGGYEQYF.

The V and J genes are TRBV5-1 and TRBJ1-2; 10 nucleotides agree with TRBD1. The CDR3 has 17 residues. J lost 8 bases, V lost 4 bases, and 17 bases had no gene match. Germline V lookup: CDR1 SGHRS, CDR2 YFSETQ. CDR3 residues: CASSPGTGAVFRSGYTF. The CDR3 DNA sequence: TGCGCCAGCAGCCCGGGGACAGGGGCGGTTTTCCGATCGGGCTACACCTTC.

The chain couples TRBV27 to TRBJ1-1; TRBD1 agrees at 7 bases. The germline gives CDR1 MNHEY, CDR2 SMNVEV (reference sequence). Trimming cost V 7 bases and J 11 bases; bases outside gene matches: 13. This CDR3 comprises 13 residues. The CDR3 here is CASTPRQGGRAFF. The CDR3 nucleotides are TGTGCCAGCACACCTCGCCAGGGGGGTAGGGCTTTCTTT.

The gene calls are TRBV19 and TRBJ2-6; D is unclear. Trimming removed 5 bases at V and 0 bases at J, with 14 bases between. The CDR3 totals 17 residues. Germline V gives CDR1 LNHDA, CDR2 SQIVND (reference sequence). CDR3 bases: TGTGCCAGTAGTCCCATGGTTGACTTCTCTGGGGCCAACGTCCTGACTTTC. This sequence encodes CASSPMVDFSGANVLTF.

The chain carries TRBV6-5 and TRBJ2-5; no clear D gene. Germline V gene lookup returns CDR1 MNHEY and CDR2 SVGAGI. The CDR3 sequence is 13 residues long. V was shortened by 2 bases and J by 1 base, with 5 bases between the two germline ends. The CDR3 nucleotides read TGTGCCAGCAGTTACACAGTCCAAGAGACCCAGTACTTC. It translates to CASSYTVQETQYF.

V and J are TRBV6-5 and TRBJ2-1, with 13 bases that match TRBD2. V gave up 5 bases and J gave up 10 bases; unmatched junction bases: 8. Germline-derived CDR1 and CDR2 are MNHEY and SVGAGI. The CDR3 spans 15 residues. The CDR3 bases are TGTGCCAGCAGTGTCGGACTAGCGGGAGAAAAGGAGCAGTTCTTC. Protein sequence: CASSVGLAGEKEQFF.

The V and J genes are TRBV18 and TRBJ1-1, with D possibly being TRBD1 (5 bases). V was cut by 5 bases and J by 0 bases, with 22 bases left in between. Germline V gene lookup returns CDR1 KGHSH and CDR2 LQKENI. This CDR3 spans 18 amino acids. The CDR3 nucleotides are TGTGCCAGCTCAACACTACAGGACTCCCCCGGATTGAACACTGAAGCTTTCTTT. Its protein product is CASSTLQDSPGLNTEAFF.

The chain joins TRBV5-1 to TRBJ1-1; tentatively, D is TRBD1 (6 bases). There are 16 residues in the CDR3. V dropped 3 bases and J dropped 4 bases, with 19 bases sitting between them. CDR1 is SGHRS and CDR2 is YFSETQ in the germline V gene. The CDR3 region is CASSSANRDMGTEAFF. The CDR3 DNA sequence: TGCGCCAGCAGCTCTGCAAACAGGGATATGGGCACTGAAGCTTTCTTT.

The V call is TRBV7-6, the J call TRBJ2-5, with D possibly TRBD2 on 5 matching bases. The V gene's germline CDR1 is SGHVS and CDR2 FNYEAQ. V lost 3 bases, J lost 2 bases, and 10 bases lay in between. This CDR3 is built from 14 residues. The CDR3: CASSFGGLQETQYF. CDR3 coding DNA: TGTGCCAGCAGCTTTGGAGGACTGCAAGAGACCCAGTACTTC.

The chain recombines TRBV7-9 with TRBJ2-7; D uncertain. V was trimmed by 1 base and J by 12 bases, leaving 16 bases between them. Germline lookup yields CDR1 SEHNR and CDR2 FQNEAQ (reference sequence). The length of the CDR3 is 13 residues. CDR3 DNA: TGTGCCAGCAGCTTAGATACGGGTTCTTCGATGTACTTC. It codes for CASSLDTGSSMYF.

A word on this clone: The sample holds other DNA sequences that translate to the same CDR3. V is TRBV5-1 and J is TRBJ2-5; TRBD1 matches at 8 bases. Germline assignment: CDR1 SGHRS and CDR2 YFSETQ. After removal of 0 bases from V and 5 bases from J, the junction contained 3 bases not matched to a gene. This CDR3 is built from 14 residues. The CDR3 loop is CASSLGPGGETQYF. The CDR3, as DNA: TGCGCCAGCAGCTTGGGACCAGGGGGCGAGACCCAGTACTTC.

The chain has TRBV5-4 and TRBJ2-5; D not resolved. The CDR3 sequence is 15 residues long. Trimming stripped 0 bases from V and 2 bases from J, with 11 bases between. Germline loops: CDR1 SGHNT, CDR2 YYREEE (reference sequence). CDR3 nucleotides: TGTGCCAGCAGCTTGGCCAAGCATGGGCAAGAGACCCAGTACTTC. Encoded protein: CASSLAKHGQETQYF. Based on the CDR3 plus reference TRBV5-4 and TRBJ2-5, the full variable domain is ETGVTQSPTHLIKTRGQQVTLRCSSQSGHNTVSWYQQALGQGPQFIFQYYREEENGRGNFPPRFSGLQFPNYSSELNVNALELDDSALYLCASSLAKHGQETQYFGPGTRLLVL.

The V gene is TRBV4-1, the J gene TRBJ1-1; 7 bases match TRBD1. CDR3 size: 15 residues. Per the germline V gene, CDR1 is MGHRA and CDR2 is YSYEKL. J lost 5 bases, V lost 4 bases, and 10 bases had no gene match. CDR3 residues: CASSLTGALETEAFF. CDR3 nucleotides: TGCGCCAGCAGCCTCACAGGGGCCCTGGAGACTGAAGCTTTCTTT.

The chain links TRBV14 to TRBJ1-3; D is uncertain. The CDR3 spans 11 residues. From germline, CDR1 is SGHDN and CDR2 FVKESK. V shed 4 bases and J shed 8 bases, with 6 bases lying between them. The CDR3 reads CASSLRDTIYF. For the CDR3, the DNA is TGTGCCAGCAGCCTAAGGGACACCATATATTTT.

The gene calls are TRBV27 and TRBJ2-7, with D tentatively TRBD2 (6 bases). Looked up from germline, CDR1 is MNHEY and CDR2 is SMNVEV (reference sequence). This CDR3 is built from 19 residues. With 3 bases removed from V and 3 bases from J, the gap between germline ends came to 27 bases. The CDR3 sequence: CASSFRGSLQRVRDYEQYF. The CDR3 DNA is TGTGCCAGCAGTTTTAGAGGTTCCTTACAGCGGGTGAGGGACTACGAGCAGTACTTC.

This clone was observed once. The CDR3 DNA sequence: TGTGCCAGCAGTTCGACGCGGGCCTTGGGGGCCCAGTACTTC. It specifies CASSSTRALGAQYF. The chain uses TRBV28 and TRBJ2-5; D is possibly TRBD1 or TRBD2 (5 bases each). V gave up 4 bases and J gave up 9 bases, with 18 bases separating them. Germline V CDR1 and CDR2: MDHEN, SYDVKM. This CDR3 has 14 amino acids.